This TCR beta chain originates from a study of tumor-infiltrating lymphocytes in primary liver carcinoma (dated by TCRdb to 2017 to 2019). Background on the whole study: The five patients, three men and two women aged 30 to 69 years, had hepatocellular carcinoma (four) or combined HCC and intrahepatic cholangiocarcinoma (one). The tumors of the five patients were staged as T1-T3 N0M0, with maximum diameters ranging from about 4 to 10 cm. Agilent mRNA microarray profiling was performed on the 25 to 30 tumor region samples to relate TCRbeta repertoire diversity to the local molecular phenotype. Technical replicate repertoires showed high reproducibility, with mean shared-clone rates about 0.91 and correlation coefficients above 0.95. Samples yielded roughly 3.5 to 7.13 million productive TCRbeta reads; read depth did not differ significantly between tissue types. A total of approximately 35 specimens from 5 patients, comprising some 25 tumor regions, 5 adjacent noncancerous liver tissues and 5 peripheral blood samples, were covered by TCRbeta repertoire sequencing. The study combined TCRbeta repertoire sequencing, expression microarrays and whole-exome sequencing across five regions of each liver tumor, with adjacent normal tissue and blood.

The research as a whole found: The top 250 clones made up a significantly larger repertoire fraction in tumors than in blood (p = 0.039). The study included only four to six patients, and the authors note findings should be validated in a larger study. Consistent with antigen-driven expansion, pairs of tumor regions showed higher repertoire overlap (mean around 36%) than either tumor-adjacent pairs (about 17%) or tumor-blood pairs (approximately 15%). Only about 7-24% of top clones were found in all five regions of a tumor, suggesting spatial heterogeneity of tumor-infiltrating T cells. Because the samples were bulk and unsorted, CD4+ and CD8+ T cell repertoires could not be compared. Because sequencing covered only the TCR beta chain and unpaired alpha chains were not captured, true repertoire diversity is likely underestimated.

Notes on this clonotype: Its antigen is still unknown. The sample holds no much larger clone one base away, and base qualities are not on file.

V is clipped by 7 bases and J by 5 bases, and the sequence between their germline boundaries is 21 bases long. From cysteine to phenylalanine, the CDR3 is 15 amino acids long. The CDR3 DNA has 45 bases and is translated from base 1. Using a constant-region primer and ProtoScript II reverse transcriptase, TCRbeta-specific cDNA was reverse-transcribed from about 540 ng total RNA. TCRbeta libraries were built with three nested multiplex PCR rounds, a slightly modified ARM-PCR procedure. Multiplex TRBV1-TRBV30 forward primers and a Cbeta reverse primer were used in the first two PCR rounds, each of which was run for around 10 cycles. A final 25-cycle PCR with Deep VentR polymerase added sample barcodes and Illumina adapters. Before sequencing, amplicons between 200 and 500 bp were purified from gel using a QIAquick gel extraction kit. An Illumina HiSeq 2500 was used to sequence the TCRbeta amplicons with 250-bp paired-end reads. Turning to the authors' computational methods: To recover full CDR3 sequences, reads were quality-trimmed using Trimmomatic v0.33 and paired reads were then merged using FLASH v1.2.11. MiGEC v1.2.1b assigned V, D and J germline segments to the rearranged TCRbeta sequences. Clonotype statistics and Shannon-Wiener diversity indices were calculated with VDJtools v1.0.0. Except for diversity analysis, only each sample's 250 most abundant clonotypes were used in subsequent analyses to reduce sampling bias. The raw public reads went through TCRdb reprocessing: fastp at Q25, MiXCR clone calling, in-frame beta chains kept. A single entry per CDR3 protein holds the most common genes and DNA from its merged rows. The V and J calls and clone size are TCRdb's, not the authors'. Recorded for this sample are some 21,000 distinct CDR3 sequences; 75% to 80% of them occurred a single time. The top ten hold 40% of the sample.

Total RNA and DNA were co-extracted without cell sorting from around 20-30 mg of bulk tissue using the AllPrep DNA/RNA mini kit. Between late 2015 and early 2016, about five patients in China with histopathologically diagnosed primary liver carcinoma had surgical resection. At the time of sampling, the patients had chronic HBV infection and had not received any treatment. Five spatially separated regions were sampled per tumor: superior, inferior, left-lateral and right-lateral poles, plus the tumor centre. According to histology, viable tumor cells made up more than 80% of every tumor sample. Fresh tumor and adjacent tissue pieces were bisected; one half was stored in RNAlater at -80°C, the other sent for histology.

Source material: liver tumor tissue from sampling region 1. The cell subset or site label on this specimen signifies: tumor region T1, superior pole. This chain joins TRBV12-3 or TRBV12-4 to TRBJ2-7; the D region possibly corresponds to TRBD1 (6 bases align). This receptor was obtained from a woman under 40 with primary liver carcinoma and hepatitis B virus infection. The nucleotides are TGTGCCAGCATACAATCCGGTACACAGGGTCACGAGCAGTACTTC. Translation gives CASIQSGTQGHEQYF.